A selection of T cell receptor beta chains follows, all from one sample in a study of T cell responses to AZD1222 COVID-19 vaccine. Assay: immunoSEQ multiplex PCR; the TCRdb copy retains only in-frame clones and omits some. The data show about 120,000 clones, 90% seen once. Source: peripheral blood, taken on day 0 of AZD1222 vaccination. These receptors came from an adult in good health. Each CDR3 is given with its conserved first and last residue.

j_gene | v_gene | CDR3aa
TRBJ2-5 | TRBV2 | CASSEDGLAVKETQYF
TRBJ1-2 | TRBV18 | CASSPAENYGYTF
TRBJ2-7 | TRBV7-3 | CASSQGGTGYEQYF
TRBJ2-3 | TRBV18 | CASSPSQTDTQYF
TRBJ2-5 | TRBV28 | CASSWTGGETQYF
TRBJ2-3 | TRBV9 | CASSVAAGDLTDTQYF
TRBJ2-3 | TRBV5-1 | CASSQNSGGAHDTQYF
TRBJ1-2 | TRBV5-1 | CASSLAPGTSDGYTF
TRBJ1-2 | TRBV27 | CASSGIDRRYGYTF
TRBJ2-1 | TRBV7-9 | CASSFPGEDEQFF
TRBJ2-7 | TRBV11-2 | CASSLTDRNYEQYF
TRBJ2-2 | TRBV18 | CASSPEANTGELFF
TRBJ1-1 | TRBV12-5 | CASGLAGGWGNTEAFF
TRBJ2-3 | TRBV2 | CASSGLAGMDTQYF
TRBJ1-3 | TRBV3-1/TRBV3-2 | CASSRGTLDGTIYF
TRBJ2-3 | TRBV5-1 | CASSLRGVRTDTQYF
TRBJ2-5 | TRBV20-1 | CGGQLQETQYF
TRBJ2-3 | TRBV27 | CASSLISQGSDTQYF
TRBJ2-2 | TRBV20-1 | CSASSFVSGELFF
TRBJ1-2 | TRBV11-2 | CASSLDPGYGYTF
TRBJ2-7 | TRBV18 | CASSPPLSGSPGDEQYF
TRBJ2-1 | TRBV6-6 | CASTLRQGSSYNEQFF
TRBJ1-6 | TRBV5-6 | CASSPPRWESSYNSPLHF
TRBJ2-2 | TRBV27 | CASSFYRHHANTGELFF
TRBJ1-1 | TRBV18 | CASSPGQLPGEAFF
TRBJ2-6 | TRBV27 | CASSPHPGRGSSGANVLTF
TRBJ2-2 | TRBV29-1 | CSVEAGDSNTGELFF
TRBJ1-1 | TRBV7-6 | CASSLAPATGNEAFF
TRBJ1-4 | TRBV27 | CASRGGSTGRNEKLFF
TRBJ1-2 | TRBV2 | CASSQDAGGGGYTF
TRBJ2-7 | TRBV2 | CASSDLTPDYEQYF
TRBJ2-7 | TRBV12-3/TRBV12-4 | CASSLFLGEEQYF
TRBJ2-7 | TRBV2 | CASRGLVWGQTYEQYF
TRBJ2-2 | TRBV28 | CASSPGDLTNTGELFF
TRBJ2-1 | TRBV27 | CASNWWGPYNEQFF
TRBJ1-4 | TRBV19 | CASWTPATNEKLFF
TRBJ1-2 | TRBV2 | CASSESQGRANYGYTF
TRBJ2-5 | TRBV7-3 | CASSPTGLETQYF
TRBJ2-7 | TRBV7-2 | CASSLTGQSSYEQYF
TRBJ1-2 | TRBV6-5 | CASSTTGNGYGYTF
TRBJ2-1 | TRBV11-2 | CASTPGLGLAGGNNEQFF
TRBJ1-2 | TRBV29-1 | CSGRQGGNYGYTF
TRBJ2-7 | TRBV27 | CASSFGGGANYEQYF
TRBJ1-1 | TRBV19 | CASSSSTRHTEAFF
TRBJ1-2 | TRBV24-1 | CATSEPSGTGYGYTF
TRBJ2-3 | TRBV18 | CASSPPSTDTQYF
TRBJ2-7 | TRBV18 | CASSPLGQVPYEQYF
TRBJ2-7 | TRBV6-5 | CASSYWGRGSYEQYF
TRBJ1-2 | TRBV5-6 | CASSYDQGAVLFYGYTF
TRBJ1-5 | TRBV28 | CASSSSGRWSQPQHF
TRBJ2-2 | TRBV21-1 | CASSMTSGGATGELFF
TRBJ1-1 | TRBV28 | CASSFLARAGGAGEAFF
TRBJ2-6 | TRBV9 | CASSVGQGTISPSGANVLTF
TRBJ1-6 | TRBV5-6 | CASSLLQARTPLHF
TRBJ2-7 | TRBV6-5 | CASSYSPGSSYEQYF
TRBJ1-5 | TRBV7-2 | CASSLGAPSNQPQHF
TRBJ2-7 | TRBV7-9 | CASSPWTSGNYEQYF
TRBJ2-7 | TRBV2 | CASSEGAEEQYF
TRBJ2-5 | TRBV19 | CASSTEETQYF